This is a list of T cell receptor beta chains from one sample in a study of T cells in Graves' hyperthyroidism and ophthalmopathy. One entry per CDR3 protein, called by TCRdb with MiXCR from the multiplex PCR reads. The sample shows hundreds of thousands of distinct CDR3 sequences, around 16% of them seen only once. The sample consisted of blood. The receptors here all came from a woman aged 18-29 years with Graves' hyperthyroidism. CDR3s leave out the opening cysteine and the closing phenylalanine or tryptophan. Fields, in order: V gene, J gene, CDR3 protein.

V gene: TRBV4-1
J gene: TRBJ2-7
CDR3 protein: ASSQEGGLAGAGEQY

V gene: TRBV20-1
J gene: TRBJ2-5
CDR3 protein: SALTSGRPRGETQY

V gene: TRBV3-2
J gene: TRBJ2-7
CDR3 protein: ASSQDHGVPTYEQY

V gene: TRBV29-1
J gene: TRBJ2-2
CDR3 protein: SVAWAAGELF

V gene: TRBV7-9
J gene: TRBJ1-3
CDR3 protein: ASSLSGATGNTIY

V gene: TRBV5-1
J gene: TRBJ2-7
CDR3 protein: ASSLGIAGHEQY

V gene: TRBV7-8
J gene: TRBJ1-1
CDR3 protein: ASSLVGWTEAF

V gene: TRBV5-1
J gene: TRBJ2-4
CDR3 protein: ASSVNSGRVNIQY

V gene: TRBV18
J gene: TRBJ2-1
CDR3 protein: ASSPRTGSGNEQF

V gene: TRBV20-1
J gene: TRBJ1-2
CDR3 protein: SAPPGGDNYGYT

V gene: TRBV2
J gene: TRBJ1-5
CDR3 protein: ASNRLEDQPQH

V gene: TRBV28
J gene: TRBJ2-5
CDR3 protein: ATPRTAQETQY

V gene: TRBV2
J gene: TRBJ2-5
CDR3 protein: ASSGDYSQETQY

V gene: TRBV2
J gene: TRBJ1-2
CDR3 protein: ASLDRGIAGYT

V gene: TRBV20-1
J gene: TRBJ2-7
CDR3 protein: SARPRTSHEQY

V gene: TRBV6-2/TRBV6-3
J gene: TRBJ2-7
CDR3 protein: ASRPMELYEQY

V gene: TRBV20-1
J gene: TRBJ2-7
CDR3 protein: SASRGIGTRGYEQY

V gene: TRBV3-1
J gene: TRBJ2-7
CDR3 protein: ASSDRGGPYEQY

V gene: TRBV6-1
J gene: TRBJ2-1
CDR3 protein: ASSPLGLGRGNEQF

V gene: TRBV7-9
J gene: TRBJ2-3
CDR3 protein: ASSRAQREGHSDTQY

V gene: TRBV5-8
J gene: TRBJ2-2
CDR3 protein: ASSPRAGGDTGELF

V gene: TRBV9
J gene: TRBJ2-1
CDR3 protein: ASSVQALNEQF

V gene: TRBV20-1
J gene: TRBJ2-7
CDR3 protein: SAGRRSTYEQY

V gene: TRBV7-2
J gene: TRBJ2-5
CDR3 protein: ASSLGGSGGETQY

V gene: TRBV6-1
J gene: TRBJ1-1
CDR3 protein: ASSPGVEAF

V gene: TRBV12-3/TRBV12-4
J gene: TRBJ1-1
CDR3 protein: ASSFKSGHFNTEAF

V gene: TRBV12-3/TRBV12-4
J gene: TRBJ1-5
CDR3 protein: ASSLQEVQPQH

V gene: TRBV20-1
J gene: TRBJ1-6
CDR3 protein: SAADRVGSPLH

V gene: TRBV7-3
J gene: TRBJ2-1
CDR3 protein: ASRPTAGKFNEQF

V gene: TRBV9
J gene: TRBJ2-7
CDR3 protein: ASSVRSNSYEQY

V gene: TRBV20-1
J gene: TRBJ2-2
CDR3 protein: SARGFGGGLLNTGELF

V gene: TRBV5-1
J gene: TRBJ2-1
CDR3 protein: ASRTGGARMGKNEQF